Each of the 29 T cell receptor beta chains below was sequenced from the same sample in a study of T cell clonality in common variable immunodeficiency. Method: immunoSEQ multiplex PCR; TCRdb's copy keeps in-frame clones and lacks some. The sample holds approximately 34,000 clones, and no clone turns up only once. Sequencing was carried out using peripheral blood mononuclear cells. These receptors were collected from a person aged 18 to 75 in good health.

This clone was detected many times. The read stops 3 residues short of the end of the CDR3; the missing end is completed from the germline J gene. The rearrangement joins TRBV11-2 to TRBJ1-2, with 12 bases that match TRBD1. Trimming took 1 base from V and 7 from J; bases not matched to a gene: 4. The CDR3 loop spans 15 amino acids. The germline V gene encodes CDR1 SGHAT and CDR2 FQNNGV. CDR3 sequence reads: CASSLVGTGGPGYTF. The CDR3 bases that were read are TGTGCCAGCAGCTTAGTGGGGACAGGGGGCCCTGGC.

Many counts were recorded for this clone. The CDR3 extends 3 residues past the end of the read, so its final part is completed from the germline J gene. V usage is TRBV7-9 and J usage is TRBJ1-1; no reliable D call. Germline CDR1 and CDR2: SEHNR and FQNEAQ (reference sequence). The CDR3 spans 14 residues. V lost 6 bases and J lost 0, with 11 bases in between. The DNA read from the CDR3 is TGTGCCAGCAGTCAAAGCATACTGAACACTGAA. Its protein product is CASSQSILNTE. The full-length CDR3 reads as CASSQSILNTEAFF.

This clone was found many times. The read ends 3 residues shy of where the CDR3 ends; the end is completed using the germline J gene. The V and J genes are TRBV7-9 and TRBJ2-1; the D gene is possibly TRBD2 (5 bases). Germline V gene lookup returns CDR1 SEHNR and CDR2 FQNEAQ (reference sequence). This CDR3 comprises 13 residues. With 5 bases removed from V and 8 bases from J, the gap between germline ends came to 13 bases. The CDR3 reads CASSPLQRHEQFF. Incomplete CDR3 DNA: TGTGCCAGCAGCCCGCTCCAGCGGCATGAG.

This clone was observed many times. The CDR3 is cut off 3 residues early in the read; its end comes from the germline J gene. The rearrangement uses TRBV5-1 and TRBJ2-7, with 13 positions matching TRBD2. The germline CDR1 and CDR2 sequences are SGHRS and YFSETQ. The CDR3 sequence is 20 residues long. V gave up 3 bases and J gave up 2 bases; unmatched junction bases: 17. The chain's CDR3 is CASSSFLLTSGRQTPYEQYF. Partial CDR3 DNA: TGCGCCAGCAGCTCTTTCCTCCTGACTAGCGGGAGGCAAACCCCCTACGAG.

This clone was observed at least ten times. Read sequence stops 3 residues before the CDR3 end, and the germline J gene provides the missing end. The gene calls are TRBV7-9 and TRBJ1-4; D might be TRBD1 (5 bases). This CDR3 is 13 amino acids long. V shed 9 bases and J shed 6 bases, with 14 bases lying between them. Germline lookup yields CDR1 SEHNR and CDR2 FQNEAQ (reference sequence). The covered CDR3 bases are TGTGCCAGTAAAGACAGCGCGCATGAAAAA. Its translation is CASKDSAHEK. The whole CDR3 region reads CASKDSAHEKLFF. Filled out from reference TRBV7-9 and TRBJ1-4, the complete variable domain reads DTGVSQNPRHKITKRGQNVTFRCDPISEHNRLYWYRQTLGQGPEFLTYFQNEAQLEKSRLLSDRFSAERPKGSFSTLEIQRTEQGDSAMYLCASKDSAHEKLFFGSGTQLSVL.

The sample holds many counts of this clone. The sequenced fragment ends 3 residues before the CDR3 boundary, so the rest is inferred from the germline J gene. This sequence joins TRBV29-1 and TRBJ1-1; D is possibly TRBD1 (5 bases). This CDR3 contains 13 residues. Looked up from germline, CDR1 is SQVTM and CDR2 is ANQGSEA. Deletions cut 2 bases from V and 4 bases from J, with 11 bases between. The CDR3 loop is CSVEIVGGTEAFF. Partial CDR3 DNA: TGCAGCGTTGAAATTGTGGGGGGCACTGAA.

This clone came up many times. The read stops 3 residues short of the end of the CDR3; the missing end is completed from the germline J gene. V is TRBV23-1 and J is TRBJ2-5; no clear D gene. TRBV23-1 is flagged as an ORF with uncertain function. The CDR3 sequence is 14 residues long. Trimming removed 0 bases from V and 2 bases from J, with 7 bases in between. This CDR3 reads CASSQSRCQETQYF. Incomplete CDR3 DNA: TGCGCCAGCAGTCAATCCAGGTGTCAAGAGACC.

This clone was seen ten or more times. The read ends 3 residues shy of where the CDR3 ends; the end is completed using the germline J gene. V usage is TRBV20-1 and J usage is TRBJ2-1; 10 bases line up with TRBD2. J was trimmed by 7 bases and V by 0 bases; bases with no gene match: 12. This CDR3 contains 17 residues. Germline V gene lookup returns CDR1 DFQATT and CDR2 SNEGSKA (reference sequence). The CDR3 sequence is CSARDLAPSGRGNEQFF. Incomplete CDR3 DNA: TGCAGTGCTAGAGATCTGGCCCCTAGCGGGAGAGGGAATGAG.

This clone was recorded at least ten times. The read comes to an end 3 residues before the CDR3 does, leaving the germline J gene to fill in the end. V gene TRBV29-1 combines with J gene TRBJ2-7; 9 nucleotides match TRBD2. Looked up from germline, CDR1 is SQVTM and CDR2 is ANQGSEA. Trimming at V came to 5 bases and at J to 2 bases, leaving 10 bases not matched to a gene. The CDR3 extends over 15 amino acids. The covered CDR3 bases are TGCAGCGTTAGCGGGGGGCAGGCCAAAACCTACGAG. It codes for CSVSGGQAKTYE. The CDR3 reads in full as CSVSGGQAKTYEQYF.

This clone was observed many times. The read terminates 3 residues ahead of where the CDR3 ends, so the germline J gene completes it. The V gene is TRBV30, the J gene TRBJ1-2, with D hard to call. This CDR3 comprises 14 residues. The germline V gene has CDR1 GTSNPN and CDR2 SVGIG (reference sequence). V gave up 0 bases and J gave up 2 bases, with 10 bases separating them. Incomplete CDR3 DNA: TGTGCCTGGAGTGTAACTACGAAGAACTATGGC. It encodes CAWSVTTKNYG. From start to end, the CDR3 is CAWSVTTKNYGYTF.

This clone was counted at least ten times. The CDR3 end falls 3 residues outside the read, so it is completed with the germline J gene. The chain couples TRBV14 to TRBJ2-5; perhaps TRBD2 as D (5 bases). The CDR3 is 13 amino acids. The V gene lost 0 bases and the J gene lost 4 bases, with 6 bases spanning the gap. CDR1 and CDR2 from the germline V gene are SGHDN and FVKESK. The CDR3 is CASSQDRGETQYF. The CDR3 bases that were read are TGTGCCAGCAGCCAAGATCGGGGAGAGACC.

There are many counts of this clone. The CDR3 loop reads CSTPNRGLDTEAFF. The CDR3 bases that were read are TGCAGCACACCTAACAGGGGGCTCGACACTGAA. The chain is built from TRBV20-1 and TRBJ1-1; the match to TRBD1 covers 9 bases. With the read ending 3 residues before the CDR3 end, the germline J gene is used to fill in that end. The germline V gene encodes CDR1 DFQATT and CDR2 SNEGSKA (reference sequence). This CDR3 comprises 14 residues.

This clone was seen ten or more times. The CDR3 is cut off 3 residues early in the read; its end comes from the germline J gene. V is TRBV6-4 and J is TRBJ2-6; D is possibly TRBD1 (5 bases). Trimming shortened V by 5 bases and J by 0 bases, and 8 bases separated the two germline ends. There are 15 residues in the CDR3. CDR1 is MRHNA and CDR2 is SNTAGT in the germline V gene. CDR3 loop: CASSSGSSGANVLTF. The CDR3 DNA, read in part, is TGTGCCAGCAGTTCAGGGTCCTCTGGGGCCAACGTC.

This clone was recorded at least ten times. The read falls 3 residues short of the CDR3 end, and the missing part is taken from the germline J gene. The chain links TRBV13 to TRBJ2-7; 11 nucleotides align to TRBD2. The CDR3 consists of 15 residues. Germline lookup yields CDR1 PRHDT and CDR2 FYEKMQ (reference sequence). Unmatched junction bases numbered 6, after V lost 6 bases and J lost 2 bases. The sequenced part of the CDR3 DNA is TGTGCCAGCAGTTCCATACTAGCGGGAGCCTACGAG. Its translation is CASSSILAGAYE. The entire CDR3 protein reads CASSSILAGAYEQYF.

This clone was observed at least ten times. The read terminates 3 residues before the CDR3 end, so the remaining end is supplied by the germline J gene. The chain couples TRBV19 to TRBJ2-7; 12 positions match TRBD2. This CDR3 contains 16 residues. Germline values: CDR1 LNHDA, CDR2 SQIVND (reference sequence). Unmatched junction bases numbered 10, after V lost 5 bases and J lost 5 bases. The CDR3 protein is CASSARKTSGRNEQYF. The covered CDR3 bases are TGTGCCAGTAGTGCCCGGAAGACTAGCGGGAGAAACGAG.

This clone was picked up many times. The CDR3 extends 3 residues past the end of the read, so its final part is completed from the germline J gene. J is TRBJ2-1 and V is TRBV30; TRBD1 matches 9 bases. Germline CDR1 GTSNPN, CDR2 SVGIG (reference sequence). V lost 1 base, J lost 6 bases, and 4 bases stayed unmatched. This CDR3 region has 14 residues. CDR3 in amino acids: CAWSEEDRGNEQFF. The sequenced part of the CDR3 DNA is TGTGCCTGGAGTGAGGAGGACAGGGGCAATGAG.

With respect to this clone: The read terminates 3 residues before the CDR3 end, so the remaining end is supplied by the germline J gene. The chain joins TRBV10-2 to TRBJ1-2; D may be TRBD1 (5 bases). Germline V gives CDR1 WSHSY, CDR2 SAAADI. Trimming stripped 6 bases from V and 0 bases from J, with 17 bases between. The CDR3 consists of 16 residues. The sequenced CDR3 bases are TGCGCCAGCAGCGGGAGGGCGGGGGATCCTAACTATGGC. The encoded protein is CASSGRAGDPNYG. The whole CDR3 reads CASSGRAGDPNYGYTF.

This clone has ten or more counts. The missing CDR3 end, 3 residues past where the read stops, is filled in from the germline J gene. The chain employs TRBV7-6 and TRBJ1-3, with a weak D call TRBD1 (5 bases). Trimming pared 0 bases from V and 2 bases from J, leaving 8 bases between. The CDR3 runs 15 residues. The V gene's germline CDR1 is SGHVS and CDR2 FNYEAQ. This chain's CDR3 is CASSLAETAGNTIYF. CDR3 DNA (partial): TGTGCCAGCAGCTTAGCCGAGACAGCTGGAAACACC.

The sample holds many counts of this clone. The CDR3 goes on 3 residues after the read ends, and that part is filled in from the germline J gene. The gene calls are TRBV12-3 or TRBV12-4 and TRBJ1-5; 10 bases agree with TRBD1. The CDR3 is 15 amino acids. V lost 6 bases, J lost 3 bases, and 5 bases stayed unmatched. The sequenced CDR3 bases are TGTGCCAGCAGACCCGGGACAGGGGACAATCAGCCC. This sequence encodes CASRPGTGDNQP. The whole CDR3 sequence reads CASRPGTGDNQPQHF.

In its sample, this clone was seen many times. The sequence runs out 3 residues before the end of the CDR3; the remainder is reconstructed from the germline J gene. The rearrangement joins TRBV7-2 to TRBJ2-4; a possible D gene is TRBD1 (6 bases). V lost 5 bases to trimming and J lost 7 bases, with 15 bases between them. CDR3 size: 14 residues. The germline CDR1 and CDR2 sequences are SGHTA and FQGNSA. The CDR3: CASSLNRVENIQYF. Partial CDR3 DNA: TGTGCCAGCAGCCTTAACAGGGTCGAGAACATT.

This clone came up many times. The CDR3 end falls 3 residues outside the read, so it is completed with the germline J gene. The chain couples TRBV5-1 to TRBJ2-1; D remains ambiguous. The V end was cut by 5 bases, the J end by 1 base, with 10 bases between. Germline V gene data show CDR1 as SGHRS and CDR2 as YFSETQ. This CDR3 is 14 amino acids long. The part of the CDR3 DNA that was read is TGCGCCAGCAGACCCTCCGGGTCCTACAATGAG. It codes for CASRPSGSYNE. The entire CDR3 is CASRPSGSYNEQFF.

This clone occurred many times. The CDR3 end lies 3 residues beyond the end of the read and is filled in from the germline J gene. The J gene is TRBJ2-7, the V gene TRBV28; 7 bases are shared with TRBD2. CDR1 and CDR2 from the germline V gene are MDHEN and SYDVKM. The CDR3 sequence is 14 residues long. J lost 2 bases, V lost 10 bases, and 11 bases had no gene match. The CDR3 reads CATTPSGLPYEQYF. The covered CDR3 bases are TGTGCCACCACGCCTAGCGGACTACCCTACGAG.

In this sample, this clone turned up a few times. The read stops 3 residues short of the end of the CDR3; the missing end is completed from the germline J gene. This sequence joins TRBV19 and TRBJ1-2; 10 bases fit TRBD1. This CDR3 comprises 15 residues. Unmatched junction bases numbered 7, after V lost 7 bases and J lost 2 bases. Germline CDR1 reads LNHDA; CDR2 reads SQIVND (reference sequence). The sequenced part of the CDR3 DNA is TGTGCCAGTACCCTAGACAGGGGGCGAAACTATGGC. This translates into CASTLDRGRNYG. The entire CDR3 protein reads CASTLDRGRNYGYTF.

This clone was seen repeatedly, ten times or more. The read gets to within 3 residues of the CDR3 end, and the germline J gene fills in the rest. In the same sample, other DNA sequences code for this CDR3. This chain links TRBV5-1 with TRBJ2-1, with 9 bases fitting TRBD2. The CDR3 covers 15 residues. V shed 1 base, J shed 1 base, and the junction held 0 bases outside the gene matches. The germline gives CDR1 SGHRS, CDR2 YFSETQ. The CDR3 bases that were read are TGCGCCAGCAGCTTGACTAGCGGGTCCTACAATGAG. Translated: CASSLTSGSYNE. The full CDR3 protein is CASSLTSGSYNEQFF.

This clone was counted at least ten times. The missing CDR3 end, 3 residues past where the read stops, is filled in from the germline J gene. The chain recombines TRBV5-6 with TRBJ2-7; TRBD2 matches at 9 bases. Trimming took 1 base from V and 6 from J; bases not matched to a gene: 8. In germline, CDR1 is SGHDT, CDR2 YYEEEE. The CDR3 loop spans 15 amino acids. CDR3 bases read: TGTGCCAGCAGCTTGTACAGCGGGAGGCTGTCCGAG. This translates into CASSLYSGRLSE. The entire CDR3 protein is CASSLYSGRLSEQYF.

This clone was recorded many times. The sequence runs out 3 residues before the end of the CDR3; the remainder is reconstructed from the germline J gene. The chain is built from TRBV7-9 and TRBJ1-4, with D hard to call. Trimming took off 0 bases at V and 4 bases at J, with 3 bases between the two ends. Germline V gene lookup returns CDR1 SEHNR and CDR2 FQNEAQ (reference sequence). The CDR3 covers 13 residues. The sequenced CDR3 bases are TGTGCCAGCAGCTTAGCCCTTAATGAAAAA. This translates into CASSLALNEK. The entire CDR3 is CASSLALNEKLFF. The full variable domain, with the rest looked up from reference TRBV7-9 and TRBJ1-4, is DTGVSQNPRHKITKRGQNVTFRCDPISEHNRLYWYRQTLGQGPEFLTYFQNEAQLEKSRLLSDRFSAERPKGSFSTLEIQRTEQGDSAMYLCASSLALNEKLFFGSGTQLSVL.

This clone was counted a few times. The sequenced fragment ends 3 residues before the CDR3 boundary, so the rest is inferred from the germline J gene. The rearrangement links TRBV5-3 to TRBJ2-7, with 12 positions matching TRBD1. TRBV5-3 carries the ORF label, with uncertain function. The CDR3 length is 18 residues. The J segment lost 3 bases and the V segment lost 3 bases, leaving 13 bases of the junction unmatched. CDR3 amino acids: CARSCRDRGRPALYEQYF. The part of the CDR3 DNA that was read is TGTGCCAGAAGCTGCCGGGACAGGGGGCGACCGGCTCTCTACGAG.

This clone was seen at least ten times. The sequence runs out 3 residues before the end of the CDR3; the remainder is reconstructed from the germline J gene. The chain uses TRBV10-2 and TRBJ2-1, with 11 bases that match TRBD2. The CDR3 contains 20 residues. Germline-derived CDR1 and CDR2 are WSHSY and SAAADI. With 2 bases clipped from V and 0 bases from J, the junction kept 12 bases outside the gene matches. The DNA read from the CDR3 is TGCGCCAGCAGTGAGACAAGACTAGCGGGAAAGGGACACTCCTACAATGAG. Translation: CASSETRLAGKGHSYNE. The CDR3 reads in full as CASSETRLAGKGHSYNEQFF.

This clone came up many times. The read terminates 3 residues ahead of where the CDR3 ends, so the germline J gene completes it. The gene calls are TRBV2 and TRBJ1-2; possibly TRBD1 for D (6 bases). V lost 4 bases and J lost 6, with 15 bases in between. Germline V gene lookup returns CDR1 SNHLY and CDR2 FYNNEI. This CDR3 comprises 14 residues. The CDR3 spells CASSVRGMRHGYTF. The DNA read from the CDR3 is TGTGCCAGCAGTGTGAGGGGGATGAGGCATGGC.